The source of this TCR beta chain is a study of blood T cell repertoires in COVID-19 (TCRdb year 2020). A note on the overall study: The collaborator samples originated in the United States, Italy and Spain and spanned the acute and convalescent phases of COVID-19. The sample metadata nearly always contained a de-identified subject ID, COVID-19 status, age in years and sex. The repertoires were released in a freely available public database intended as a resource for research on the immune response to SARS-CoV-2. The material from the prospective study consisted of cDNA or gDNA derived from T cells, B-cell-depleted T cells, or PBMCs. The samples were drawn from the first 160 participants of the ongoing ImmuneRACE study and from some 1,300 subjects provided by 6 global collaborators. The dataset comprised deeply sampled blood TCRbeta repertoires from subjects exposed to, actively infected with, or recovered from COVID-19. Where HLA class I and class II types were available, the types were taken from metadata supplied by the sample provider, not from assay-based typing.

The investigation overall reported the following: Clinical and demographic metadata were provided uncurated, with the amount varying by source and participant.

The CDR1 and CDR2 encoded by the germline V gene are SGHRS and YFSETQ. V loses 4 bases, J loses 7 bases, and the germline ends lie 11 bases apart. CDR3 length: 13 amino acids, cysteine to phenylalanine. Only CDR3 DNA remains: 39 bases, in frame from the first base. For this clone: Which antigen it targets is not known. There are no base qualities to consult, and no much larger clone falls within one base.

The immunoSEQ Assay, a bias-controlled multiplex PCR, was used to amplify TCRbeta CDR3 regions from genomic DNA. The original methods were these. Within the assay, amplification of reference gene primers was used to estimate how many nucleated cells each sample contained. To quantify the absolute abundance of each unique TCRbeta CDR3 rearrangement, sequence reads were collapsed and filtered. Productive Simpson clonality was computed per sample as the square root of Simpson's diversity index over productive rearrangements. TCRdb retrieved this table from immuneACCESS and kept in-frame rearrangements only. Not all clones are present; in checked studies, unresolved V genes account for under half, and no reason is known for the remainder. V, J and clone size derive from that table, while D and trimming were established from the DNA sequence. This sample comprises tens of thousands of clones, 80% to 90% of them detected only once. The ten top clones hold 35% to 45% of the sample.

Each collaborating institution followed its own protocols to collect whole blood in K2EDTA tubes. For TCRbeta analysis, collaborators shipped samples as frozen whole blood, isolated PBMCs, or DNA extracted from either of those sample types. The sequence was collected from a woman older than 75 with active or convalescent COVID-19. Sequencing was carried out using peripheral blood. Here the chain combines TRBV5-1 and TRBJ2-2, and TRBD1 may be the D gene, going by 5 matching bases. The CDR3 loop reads CASSGQGNGELFF. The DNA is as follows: TGCGCCAGCAGCGGGCAGGGCAACGGGGAGCTGTTTTTT.